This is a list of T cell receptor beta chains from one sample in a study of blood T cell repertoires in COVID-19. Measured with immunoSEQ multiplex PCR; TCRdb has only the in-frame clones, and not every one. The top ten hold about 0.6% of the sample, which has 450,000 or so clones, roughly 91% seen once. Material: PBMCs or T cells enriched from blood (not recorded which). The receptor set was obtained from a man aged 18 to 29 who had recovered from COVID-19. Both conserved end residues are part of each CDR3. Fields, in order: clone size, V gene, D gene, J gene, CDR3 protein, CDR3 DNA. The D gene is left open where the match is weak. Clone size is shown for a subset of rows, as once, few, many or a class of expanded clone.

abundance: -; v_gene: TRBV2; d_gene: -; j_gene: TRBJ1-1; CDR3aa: CATRQNTEAFF; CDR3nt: TGTGCCACCCGACAGAACACTGAAGCTTTCTTT
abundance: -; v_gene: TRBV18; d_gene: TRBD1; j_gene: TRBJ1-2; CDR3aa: CASSRDRVGYTF; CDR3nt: TGTGCCAGCTCTCGGGACAGGGTCGGCTACACCTTC
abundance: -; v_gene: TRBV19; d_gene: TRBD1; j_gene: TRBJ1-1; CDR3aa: CATSPGQKNTEAFF; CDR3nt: TGTGCCACCTCGCCGGGACAGAAGAACACTGAAGCTTTCTTT
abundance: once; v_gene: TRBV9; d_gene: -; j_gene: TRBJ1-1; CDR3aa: CASSVLMGANTEAFF; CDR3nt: TGTGCCAGCAGCGTCCTAATGGGGGCGAACACTGAAGCTTTCTTT
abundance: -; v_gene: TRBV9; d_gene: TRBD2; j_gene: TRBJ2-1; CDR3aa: CASSSQGLPTRTGNEQFF; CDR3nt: TGTGCCAGCAGCTCTCAGGGACTACCAACCCGGACGGGAAATGAGCAGTTCTTC
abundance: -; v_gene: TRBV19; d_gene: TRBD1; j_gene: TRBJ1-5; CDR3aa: CASSSFGQGGAYQPQHF; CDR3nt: TGTGCCAGTAGTTCTTTCGGACAGGGGGGGGCCTATCAGCCCCAGCATTTT
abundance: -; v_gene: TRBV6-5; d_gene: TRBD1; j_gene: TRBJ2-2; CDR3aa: CASILQGGNTGELFF; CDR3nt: TGTGCCAGCATCCTACAGGGGGGAAACACCGGGGAGCTGTTTTTT
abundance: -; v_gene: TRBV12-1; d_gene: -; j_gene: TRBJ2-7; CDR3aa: CASSLSRGAYNSYEQYF; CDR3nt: TGTGCCAGCAGCTTAAGTCGGGGGGCCTATAACTCCTACGAGCAGTACTTC
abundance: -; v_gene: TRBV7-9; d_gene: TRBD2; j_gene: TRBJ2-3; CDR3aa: CASSYSGGIGTDTQYF; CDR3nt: TGTGCCAGCAGCTACAGCGGGGGTATTGGCACAGATACGCAGTATTTT
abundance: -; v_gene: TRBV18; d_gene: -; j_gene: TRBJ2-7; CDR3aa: CASSPVPGDEQYF; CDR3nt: TGTGCCAGCTCACCGGTACCGGGGGACGAGCAGTACTTC
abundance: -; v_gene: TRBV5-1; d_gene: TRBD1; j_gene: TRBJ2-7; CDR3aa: CASSLGTGPSEQYF; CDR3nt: TGCGCCAGCAGCTTAGGGACAGGCCCCTCCGAGCAGTACTTC
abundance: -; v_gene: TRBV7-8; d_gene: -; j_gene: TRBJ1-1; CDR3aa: CASSLVRGNTEAFF; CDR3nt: TGTGCCAGCAGCTTAGTAAGAGGGAACACTGAAGCTTTCTTT
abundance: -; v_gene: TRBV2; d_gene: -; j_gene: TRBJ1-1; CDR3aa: CVRGRGVEAFF; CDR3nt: TGTGTCAGAGGGAGGGGGGTAGAAGCTTTCTTT
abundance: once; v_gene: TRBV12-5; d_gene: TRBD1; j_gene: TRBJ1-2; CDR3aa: CASGLALPGQGKGGYTF; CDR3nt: TGTGCTAGTGGTTTGGCCCTCCCGGGACAGGGTAAAGGCGGCTACACCTTC
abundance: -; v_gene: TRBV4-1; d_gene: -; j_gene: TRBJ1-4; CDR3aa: CASSQDEAALTNEKLFF; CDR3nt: TGCGCCAGCAGCCAAGATGAGGCAGCGTTAACTAATGAAAAACTGTTTTTT
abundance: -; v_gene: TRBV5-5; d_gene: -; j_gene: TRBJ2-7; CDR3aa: CASSPDRLTYEQYF; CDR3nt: TGTGCCAGCAGCCCAGACAGATTAACCTACGAGCAGTACTTC
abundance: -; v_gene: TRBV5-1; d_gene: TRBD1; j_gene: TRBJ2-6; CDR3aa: CASSLNGPGTGSGANVLTF; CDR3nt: TGCGCCAGCAGCTTAAACGGTCCCGGGACAGGGTCTGGGGCCAACGTCCTGACTTTC
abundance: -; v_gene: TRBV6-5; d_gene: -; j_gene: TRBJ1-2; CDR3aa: CASRQTNYGYTF; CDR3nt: TGTGCCAGCAGACAGACCAACTATGGCTACACCTTC
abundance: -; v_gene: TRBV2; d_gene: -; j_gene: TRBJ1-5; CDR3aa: CASSGQVYNQPQHF; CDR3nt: TGTGCCAGCAGTGGACAGGTGTACAATCAGCCCCAGCATTTT
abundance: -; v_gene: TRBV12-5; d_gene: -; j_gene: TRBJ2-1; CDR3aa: CASGWSSGDEQFF; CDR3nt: TGTGCTAGTGGTTGGAGTAGCGGCGATGAGCAGTTCTTC
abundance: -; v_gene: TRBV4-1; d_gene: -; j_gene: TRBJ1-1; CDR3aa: CASSQDRGAFF; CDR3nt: TGCGCCAGCAGCCAAGATCGGGGAGCTTTCTTT
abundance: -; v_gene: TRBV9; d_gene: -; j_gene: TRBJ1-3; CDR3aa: CASSVGLQGSSGNTIYF; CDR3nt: TGTGCCAGCAGCGTAGGGCTACAGGGAAGCTCTGGAAACACCATATATTTT
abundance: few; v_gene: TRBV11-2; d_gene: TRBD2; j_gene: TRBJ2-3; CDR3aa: CASSLDRGSGTDTQYF; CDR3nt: TGTGCCAGCAGCTTAGATCGCGGGAGTGGGACAGATACGCAGTATTTT
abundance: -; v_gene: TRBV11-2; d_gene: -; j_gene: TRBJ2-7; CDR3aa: CASSLSLQSYEQYF; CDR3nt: TGTGCCAGCAGCTTATCCCTCCAGTCCTACGAGCAGTACTTC
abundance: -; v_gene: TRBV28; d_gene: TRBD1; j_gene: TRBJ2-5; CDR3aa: CASSSDRGLQETQYF; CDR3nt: TGTGCCAGCAGTTCCGACAGGGGTCTACAAGAGACCCAGTACTTC
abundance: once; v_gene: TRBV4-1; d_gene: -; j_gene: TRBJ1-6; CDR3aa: CASSQDLRVTYNSPLHF; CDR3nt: TGCGCCAGCAGCCAAGATCTCAGGGTCACCTATAATTCACCCCTCCACTTT
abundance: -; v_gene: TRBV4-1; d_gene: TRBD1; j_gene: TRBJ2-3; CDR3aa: CASSFDRVNTQYF; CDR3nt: TGCGCCAGCAGCTTCGACAGGGTCAATACGCAGTATTTT
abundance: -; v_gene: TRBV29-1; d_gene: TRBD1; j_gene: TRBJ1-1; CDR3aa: CSVEAIQGARVKTEAFF; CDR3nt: TGCAGCGTTGAAGCGATACAGGGGGCTCGTGTTAAGACTGAAGCTTTCTTT
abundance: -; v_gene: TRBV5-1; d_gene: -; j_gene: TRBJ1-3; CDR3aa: CASSPVTGSDATNTIYF; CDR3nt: TGCGCCAGCAGCCCCGTAACAGGGTCGGATGCAACGAACACCATATATTTT
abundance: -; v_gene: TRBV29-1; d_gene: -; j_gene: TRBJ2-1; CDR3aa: CSVEAVTYEQFF; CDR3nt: TGCAGCGTTGAAGCAGTTACGTACGAGCAGTTCTTC
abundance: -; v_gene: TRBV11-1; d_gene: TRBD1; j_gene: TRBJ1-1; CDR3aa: CASSPGQGFTEAFF; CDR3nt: TGTGCCAGCAGCCCGGGACAGGGATTCACTGAAGCTTTCTTT
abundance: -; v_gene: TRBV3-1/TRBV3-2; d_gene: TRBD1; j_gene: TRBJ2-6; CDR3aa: CASSQDRPWTGVSGANVLTF; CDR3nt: TGTGCCAGCAGCCAAGATCGTCCTTGGACAGGGGTCTCTGGGGCCAACGTCCTGACTTTC
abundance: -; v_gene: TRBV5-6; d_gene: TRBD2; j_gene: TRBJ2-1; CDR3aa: CASSLSPGLASLGQFF; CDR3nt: TGTGCCAGCAGCTTGTCTCCGGGACTAGCTTCCTTGGGGCAGTTCTTC
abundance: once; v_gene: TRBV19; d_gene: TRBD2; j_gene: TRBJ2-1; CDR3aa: CASSTTSASYNEQFF; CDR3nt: TGTGCCAGTAGTACGACTAGCGCCTCCTACAATGAGCAGTTCTTC
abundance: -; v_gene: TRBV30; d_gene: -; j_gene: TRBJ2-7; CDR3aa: CAWSHGSSRYEQYF; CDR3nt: TGTGCCTGGAGCCATGGGTCTAGCAGATACGAGCAGTACTTC
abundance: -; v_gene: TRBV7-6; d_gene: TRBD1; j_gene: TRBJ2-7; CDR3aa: CASSLPRPCSGTGCLFHEQYF; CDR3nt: TGTGCCAGCAGTTTGCCCCGTCCATGCTCCGGGACAGGGTGTTTATTCCACGAGCAGTACTTC
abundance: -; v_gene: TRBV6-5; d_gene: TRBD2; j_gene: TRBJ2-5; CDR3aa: CASSSRLAGVSETQYF; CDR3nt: TGTGCCAGCAGTTCTAGACTAGCGGGAGTTTCGGAGACCCAGTACTTC